Here is one T cell receptor (beta chain) with its context. Trimming left V 3 bases short and J 7 bases short, with 21 bases between. Germline V gene sequence: CDR1 SEHNR, CDR2 FQNEAQ (reference sequence). This CDR3 contains 17 residues. The entry originates in a study of blood T cell repertoires in COVID-19. The method was immunoSEQ multiplex PCR; TCRdb's version includes in-frame clones alone and lacks a portion of them. Of more than 55,000 clones in the sample, 90% were seen once. V is TRBV7-9 and J is TRBJ2-2; no reliable D call. The sequence was obtained from a human donor with active COVID-19. The donor label of this sample is uncertain. Source material: peripheral blood. The CDR3 region is CASSFRPGRVRRGELFF. The DNA of the CDR3 is TGTGCCAGCAGCTTTCGTCCCGGTCGGGTTCGTCGCGGGGAGCTGTTTTTT. The full variable domain, its missing parts supplied by reference TRBV7-9 and TRBJ2-2, is DTGVSQNPRHKITKRGQNVTFRCDPISEHNRLYWYRQTLGQGPEFLTYFQNEAQLEKSRLLSDRFSAERPKGSFSTLEIQRTEQGDSAMYLCASSFRPGRVRRGELFFGEGSRLTVL.